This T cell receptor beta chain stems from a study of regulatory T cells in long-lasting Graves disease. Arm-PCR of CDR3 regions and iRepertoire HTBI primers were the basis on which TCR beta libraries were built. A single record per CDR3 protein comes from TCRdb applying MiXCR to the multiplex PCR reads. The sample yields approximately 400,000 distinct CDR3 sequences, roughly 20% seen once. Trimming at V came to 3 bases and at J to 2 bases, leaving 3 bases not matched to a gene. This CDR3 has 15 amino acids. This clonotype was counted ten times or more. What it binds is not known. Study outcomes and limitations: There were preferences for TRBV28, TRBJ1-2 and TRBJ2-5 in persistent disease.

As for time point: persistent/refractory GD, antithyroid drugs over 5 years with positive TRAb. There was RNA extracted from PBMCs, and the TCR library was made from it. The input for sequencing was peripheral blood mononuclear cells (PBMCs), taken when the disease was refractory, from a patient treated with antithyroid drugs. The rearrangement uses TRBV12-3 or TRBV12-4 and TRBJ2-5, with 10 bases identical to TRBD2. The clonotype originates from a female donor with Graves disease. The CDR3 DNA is TGTGCCAGCAGTTTTGCGACTAGCGGGCAAGAGACCCAGTACTTC. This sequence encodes CASSFATSGQETQYF.